One and the same sample provided the 3 T cell receptor beta chains below, sequenced in a study of cytotoxic CD8 clonotypes in ibrutinib-treated CLL. The table came from immunoSEQ multiplex PCR; TCRdb's copy has only in-frame clones and leaves some out. The table records about 160,000 clones, less than 85% of them present only once. The sequencing here drew on PBMCs, taken after 24 months of ibrutinib treatment. The receptor set was obtained from a human donor with chronic lymphocytic leukemia.

The chain uses TRBV4-2 and TRBJ2-3; no firm D call. The germline gives CDR1 LGHNA, CDR2 YNFKEQ. V lost 3 bases, J lost 0 bases, and 10 bases lay in between. This CDR3 has 15 amino acids. CDR3 in amino acids: CASSQKWASTDTQYF. CDR3 DNA sequence: TGTGCCAGCAGCCAGAAGTGGGCTAGCACAGATACGCAGTATTTT.

CDR3 sequence reads: CASSLKNSPLHF. The DNA for the CDR3 is TGTGCCAGCAGCTTGAAAAATTCACCCCTCCACTTT. The V and J genes are TRBV11-2 and TRBJ1-6; unclear D gene. This CDR3 spans 12 amino acids. Germline values: CDR1 SGHAT, CDR2 FQNNGV. V lost 3 bases to trimming and J lost 7 bases, with 4 bases between them.

This clone is a singleton in its sample. The chain carries TRBV11-2 and TRBJ1-4, with D unclear. Deletions cut 2 bases from V and 7 bases from J, with 11 bases between. The CDR3 has 14 amino acids. CDR1 and CDR2 from the germline V gene are SGHAT and FQNNGV. The CDR3 region has the DNA TGTGCCAGCAGCTTACGGCCCGCTGGTGAAAAACTGTTTTTT. Its protein is CASSLRPAGEKLFF.